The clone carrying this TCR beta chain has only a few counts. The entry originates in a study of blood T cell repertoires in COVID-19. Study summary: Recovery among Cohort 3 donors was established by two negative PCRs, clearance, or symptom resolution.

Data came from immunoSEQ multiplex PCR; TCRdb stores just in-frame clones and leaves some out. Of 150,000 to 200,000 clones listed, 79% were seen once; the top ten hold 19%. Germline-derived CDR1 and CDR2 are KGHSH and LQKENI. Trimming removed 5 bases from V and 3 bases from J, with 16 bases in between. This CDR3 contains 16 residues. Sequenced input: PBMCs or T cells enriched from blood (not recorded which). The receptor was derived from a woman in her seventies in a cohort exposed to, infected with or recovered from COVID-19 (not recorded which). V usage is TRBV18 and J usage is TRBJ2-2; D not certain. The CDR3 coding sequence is TGTGCCAGCTCAAAAGACACGTTGGATGACACCGGGGAGCTGTTTTTT. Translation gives CASSKDTLDDTGELFF.